One sample yielded the 5 T cell receptor beta chains listed below, sequenced in a study of beta chain features in type 1 diabetes listed by TCRdb under 2018. Libraries were made using the immunoSEQ multiplex PCR assay. The entire amount of isolated RNA was reverse transcribed using the High Capacity cDNA Reverse Transcription Kit, so the sequenced TCRB transcripts were expressed ones. What TCRdb holds here is the immuneACCESS table cut down to in-frame rearrangements. Part of the clones is not present; checked against another copy, under half of the missing clones reflect an unresolved V gene, and the others are unexplained. The sample table holds 110,000 to 150,000 clones, of which 6.5% to 8.5% were seen once. More than 1.1% of the sample is taken by the ten largest. Input material: central memory CD4+ T cells from blood. The receptors were sampled from a woman aged 25 to 39 in good health.

This clone was seen ten or more times. As DNA, the CDR3 is TGTGCCAGCAGCCGGGACAGGGGGCTAGATGGCTACACCTTC. This gives the protein CASSRDRGLDGYTF. This sequence joins TRBV5-4 and TRBJ1-2; 12 bases match TRBD1. The CDR3 is 14 amino acids. V was pared by 4 bases and J by 6 bases, with 4 bases of the junction left unmatched. Germline assignment: CDR1 SGHNT and CDR2 YYREEE (reference sequence).

This clone was detected a few times. V and J are TRBV6-6 and TRBJ2-3; 10 bases match TRBD1. J was trimmed by 2 bases and V by 6 bases; bases with no gene match: 2. Germline-derived CDR1 and CDR2 are MNHNY and SVGAGI (reference sequence). The CDR3 extends over 14 amino acids. DNA of the CDR3: TGTGCCAGCAGGGACAGGGGGAACACAGATACGCAGTATTTT. Amino acid sequence: CASRDRGNTDTQYF.

This clone was seen only a few times. The chain recombines TRBV11-2 with TRBJ1-2; 7 bases align to TRBD1. Trimming took 6 bases from V and 8 from J; bases not matched to a gene: 15. Germline lookup yields CDR1 SGHAT and CDR2 FQNNGV. This CDR3 is 15 amino acids long. This chain's CDR3 is CASSSKQGPLKGYTF. The CDR3, as DNA: TGTGCCAGCAGTTCTAAACAGGGGCCCCTAAAGGGCTACACCTTC.

The chain recombines TRBV7-3 with TRBJ2-1; D not certain. V gave up 2 bases and J gave up 9 bases, with 14 bases separating them. The V gene's germline CDR1 is SGHTA and CDR2 FQGTGA. This CDR3 contains 14 residues. For the CDR3, the DNA is TGTGCCAGCAGCTTAGCCCAAGCCGGGTTTGAGCAGTTCTTC. This sequence encodes CASSLAQAGFEQFF.

The rearrangement links TRBV5-4 to TRBJ1-3; maybe TRBD1 (5 bases). The germline gives CDR1 SGHNT, CDR2 YYREEE (reference sequence). CDR3 length: 16 residues. V was cut by 4 bases and J by 4 bases, with 18 bases left in between. The CDR3 loop is CASSAWQGVWGNTIYF. The DNA for the CDR3 is TGTGCCAGCAGCGCCTGGCAGGGCGTGTGGGGAAACACCATATATTTT.